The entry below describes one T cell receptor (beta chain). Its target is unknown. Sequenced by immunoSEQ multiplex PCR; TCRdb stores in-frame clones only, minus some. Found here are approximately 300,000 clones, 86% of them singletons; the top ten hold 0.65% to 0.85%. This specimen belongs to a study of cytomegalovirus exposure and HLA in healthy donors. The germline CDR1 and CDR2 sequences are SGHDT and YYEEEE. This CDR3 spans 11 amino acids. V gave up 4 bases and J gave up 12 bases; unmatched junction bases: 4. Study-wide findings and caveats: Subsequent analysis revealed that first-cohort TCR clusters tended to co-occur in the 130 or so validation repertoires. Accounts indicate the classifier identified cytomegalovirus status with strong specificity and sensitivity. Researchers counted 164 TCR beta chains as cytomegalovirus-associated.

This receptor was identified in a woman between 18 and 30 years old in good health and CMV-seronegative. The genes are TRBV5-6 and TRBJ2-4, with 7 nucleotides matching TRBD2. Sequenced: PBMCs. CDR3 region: CASSRGLSQYF. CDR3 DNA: TGTGCCAGCAGCCGGGGACTATCTCAGTACTTC.